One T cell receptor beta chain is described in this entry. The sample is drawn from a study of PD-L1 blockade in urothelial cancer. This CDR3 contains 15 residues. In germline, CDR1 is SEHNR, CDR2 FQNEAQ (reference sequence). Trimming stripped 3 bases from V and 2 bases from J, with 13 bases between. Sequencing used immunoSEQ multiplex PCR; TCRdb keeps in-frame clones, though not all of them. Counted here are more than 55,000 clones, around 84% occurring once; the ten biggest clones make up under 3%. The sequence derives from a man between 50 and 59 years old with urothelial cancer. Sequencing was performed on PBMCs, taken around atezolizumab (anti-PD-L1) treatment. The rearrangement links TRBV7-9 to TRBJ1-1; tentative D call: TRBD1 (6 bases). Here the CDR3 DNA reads TGTGCCAGCAGCTTCAATCGAGGGGGTAACACTGAAGCTTTCTTT. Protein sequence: CASSFNRGGNTEAFF.